Each of the 2 T cell receptor beta chains below was sequenced from the same sample in a study of T-cell reconstitution after alpha-beta-depleted transplantation in children. Unique molecular identifiers were used to barcode this TCRbeta library. TCRdb re-called the PCR reads through MiXCR, storing one row per CDR3 protein. The data show hundreds of thousands of distinct CDR3 sequences, 16% seen once. This material consisted of PBMCs from the stem cell graft donor, taken from the stem cell graft. The receptors here all came from a human donor who donated a stem cell graft to a child with acute myeloid leukemia.

This clonotype was seen at least ten times. The V gene is TRBV20-1, the J gene TRBJ2-1; 8 positions match TRBD2. The CDR3 spans 15 residues. CDR1 and CDR2 (germline): DFQATT, SNEGSKA (reference sequence). V trimming: 0 bases; J trimming: 2 bases; junction bases outside the gene matches: 3. CDR3 protein: CSARDPGGAYNEQFF. The CDR3 nucleotides are TGCAGTGCTAGAGATCCGGGGGGGGCCTACAATGAGCAGTTCTTC.

V and J are TRBV10-2 and TRBJ1-2; D gene unclear. Germline V gene lookup returns CDR1 WSHSY and CDR2 SAAADI. This CDR3 contains 15 residues. V lost 1 base to trimming and J lost 3 bases, with 12 bases between them. CDR3 residues: CASSEWAAGYYGYTF. In DNA form, the CDR3 reads TGCGCCAGCAGTGAGTGGGCAGCCGGATACTATGGCTACACCTTC.